Listed below are T cell receptor beta chains from one sample, sequenced in a study of metastatic and nonmetastatic thyroid tumors. Through MiXCR, TCRdb re-clonotyped the PCR reads. The sample has under 95,000 clones; over 9.5% are singletons. What was sequenced was blood. The receptors shown here come from a female donor with papillary thyroid cancer or a benign thyroid nodule (not recorded which). Some clones in this sample may be carry-over from other donors' samples. Both conserved end residues are part of each CDR3. D genes are given only for firm matches. Size is omitted from some rows. Given values are once, few, many or a class for expanded clones.

j_gene	d_gene	v_gene	abundance	CDR3aa	CDR3nt
TRBJ2-7	TRBD1	TRBV6-1	-	CASSDPGQESYEQYF	TGTGCCAGCAGTGATCCGGGACAGGAATCCTACGAGCAGTACTTC
TRBJ2-7	-	TRBV11-1	-	CASSRYRHSYEQYF	TGTGCCAGCAGCCGGTACAGACACTCTTACGAGCAGTATTTC
TRBJ2-1	-	TRBV6-7	-	CASSLWGNEHFF	TGTGCCAGCAGCTTGTGGGGGAATGAGCATTTCTTC
TRBJ1-5	-	TRBV7-2	many	CASSLASSSPNQPQHF	TGTGCCAGCAGCTTAGCCAGCTCGAGCCCCAATCAGCCCCAGCATTTT
TRBJ2-3	-	TRBV18	many	CASSPRVRRSGDTQYF	TGTGCCAGCTCACCACGAGTACGCCGAAGCGGTGATACGCAGTATTTT
TRBJ1-6	-	TRBV5-4	many	CASSQRGSPLHF	TGTGCCAGCAGCCAACGGGGCTCACCCCTCCACTTT
TRBJ2-4	-	TRBV25-1	many	CASSLDIHGIQYF	TGTGCCAGCAGCCTAGACATCCATGGCATTCAGTACTTC
TRBJ2-3	-	TRBV7-6	many	CASSPLGRGSTDTQYF	TGTGCCAGCAGTCCACTCGGGCGGGGTAGCACAGATACGCAGTATTTT
TRBJ2-7	TRBD1	TRBV28	many	CASSPVDRGREQYF	TGTGCCAGCAGTCCTGTAGACAGGGGGCGGGAGCAGTACTTC
TRBJ1-4	-	TRBV4-1	many	CASSRLGRGEKLFF	TGCGCCAGCAGCCGACTGGGGCGCGGTGAAAAACTGTTTTTT
TRBJ2-2	TRBD2	TRBV4-2	-	CASSQEVGTSGIGELFF	TGTGCCAGCAGCCAAGAAGTCGGGACTAGCGGGATCGGGGAGCTGTTTTTT
TRBJ2-6	-	TRBV20-1	many	CSASGLEGSGANVLTF	TGCAGTGCTAGTGGTCTTGAGGGCTCTGGGGCCAACGTCCTGACTTTC
TRBJ2-7	TRBD1	TRBV6-5	many	CASSYWGQGYEQYF	TGTGCCAGCAGTTACTGGGGACAGGGCTACGAGCAGTACTTC
TRBJ2-5	TRBD1	TRBV5-6	many	CASSSGQGETQYF	TGTGCCAGCAGCTCGGGACAGGGAGAGACCCAGTACTTC
TRBJ2-7	-	TRBV28	many	CASSLGVYEQYF	TGTGCCAGCAGCCTAGGGGTTTACGAGCAGTACTTC
TRBJ2-3	-	TRBV20-1	many	CSAKSIAAGTDTQYF	TGCAGTGCTAAGTCCATAGCCGCTGGCACAGATACGCAGTATTTT
TRBJ2-3	-	TRBV20-1	many	CSAPGGAGKTDTQYF	TGCAGTGCCCCCGGTGGGGCAGGTAAAACAGATACGCAGTATTTT
TRBJ1-2	TRBD1	TRBV11-2	once	CASSPGTVLSESGYTF	TGTGCCAGCAGCCCCGGGACAGTCTTGTCTGAAAGTGGCTACACATTC
TRBJ1-6	-	TRBV25-1	many	CASSEAGLNSPLHF	TGTGCCAGCAGTGAAGCAGGCCTCAATTCACCCCTCCACTTT
TRBJ1-4	TRBD1	TRBV6-1	many	CASRQTGGSEKLFF	TGTGCCAGCAGACAGACAGGGGGGAGCGAAAAACTGTTTTTT
TRBJ2-7	-	TRBV6-5	many	CASSYRWTTAGQSYF	TGTGCCAGCAGTTACAGGTGGACAACGGCTGGTCAATCGTACTTC
TRBJ1-1	-	TRBV4-3	many	CASSQDLPGSLAFF	TGCGCCAGCAGCCAAGATCTCCCAGGGTCGTTAGCTTTCTTT